The 8 T cell receptor beta chains below were found in one sample sequenced in a study of post-analysis software for immune sequencing data (dated by TCRdb to between 2015 and 2016). The library was prepared using PCR. Reads for this sample came from an Illumina HiSeq 2500. To reduce PCR and sequencing biases, unique molecular identifiers were incorporated into the TCR beta cDNA libraries. TCRdb reprocessed the public reads (quality trimming at Q25 with fastp, clone calling with MiXCR) and kept in-frame beta chains. All rows with the same CDR3 protein become a single entry with the most common DNA and genes. In this sample the table shows around 710,000 distinct CDR3 sequences, just over 45% of which occur a single time. The ten largest clones capture 4% to 5% of the sample. Findings and caveats that apply to the study as a whole: A handful of TRBV segments, including TRBV5-6, TRBV5-1 and TRBV20-1, were significantly more frequent in patients than controls.

Their cognate antigens are unknown. The specimen was blood. The receptors shown here come from a girl aged 10 to 17 with multiple sclerosis.

The rearrangement joins TRBV7-8 to TRBJ2-5; D could derive from TRBD1 or TRBD2 (5 bases each). V was shortened by 5 bases and J by 5 bases, with 18 bases between the two germline ends. The germline gives CDR1 SGHVS, CDR2 FQNEAQ. There are 15 residues in the CDR3. The CDR3 protein is CASSGAGTYGETQYF. In nucleotides, the CDR3 is TGTGCCAGCAGCGGAGCCGGGACCTACGGCGAGACCCAGTACTTC.

The CDR3 loop reads CATGQQETQYF. DNA for the CDR3: TGTGCCACCGGACAGCAAGAGACCCAGTACTTC. The chain joins TRBV24-1 to TRBJ2-5, with D possibly TRBD1 on 6 matching bases. Deletions cut 9 bases from V and 2 bases from J, with 6 bases between. Looked up from germline, CDR1 is KGHDR and CDR2 is SFDVKD. The CDR3 sequence is 11 residues long.

The chain couples TRBV29-1 to TRBJ2-3; D tentatively reads TRBD1 or TRBD2 (5 bases each). This CDR3 has 15 amino acids. Germline V gene data show CDR1 as SQVTM and CDR2 as ANQGSEA. V was cut by 8 bases and J by 0 bases, with 18 bases left in between. The CDR3 loop is CSSSGTGTSTDTQYF. CDR3 sequence (DNA): TGCAGCTCCTCCGGGACGGGAACTAGCACAGATACGCAGTATTTT.

The chain carries TRBV18 and TRBJ2-1; D is possibly TRBD2 (6 bases). V lost 3 bases and J lost 7, with 13 bases in between. Per germline, CDR1 KGHSH and CDR2 LQKENI. The CDR3 contains 14 residues. The CDR3 DNA reads as TGTGCCAGCTCACCTCCGCTAGCGCAGAATGAGCAGTTCTTC. Translating it yields CASSPPLAQNEQFF.

The chain uses TRBV7-9 and TRBJ2-5, with D possibly TRBD1 on 5 matching bases. This CDR3 has 13 residues. Looked up from germline, CDR1 is SEHNR and CDR2 is FQNEAQ (reference sequence). V was shortened by 5 bases and J by 5 bases, with 12 bases between the two germline ends. The CDR3 DNA is TGTGCCAGCAGCGTAGACAGTAGGGAGACCCAGTACTTC. It is translated as CASSVDSRETQYF.

The chain is built from TRBV20-1 and TRBJ2-1; TRBD2 matches 11 bases. Trimming cost V 6 bases and J 8 bases; bases outside gene matches: 24. CDR1 is DFQATT and CDR2 is SNEGSKA in the germline V gene (reference sequence). This CDR3 contains 19 residues. CDR3 residues: CSAPAGGTSGPNPGDEQFF. The CDR3, as DNA: TGCAGTGCCCCCGCAGGGGGGACTAGCGGTCCTAACCCGGGCGATGAGCAGTTCTTC.

This clonotype showed up just a few times. This chain joins TRBV7-2 and TRBJ2-3, with TRBD2 identical over 7 bases. The V and J ends lost 8 bases and 2 bases, in that order; junction bases with no gene match: 10. This CDR3 is built from 15 residues. The germline gives CDR1 SGHTA, CDR2 FQGNSA. This CDR3 reads CASALGGGYTDTQYF. CDR3 in DNA: TGTGCCAGCGCTCTGGGGGGAGGGTACACAGATACGCAGTATTTT. Using reference TRBV7-2 and TRBJ2-3 for the parts outside the CDR3, the full variable domain is GAGVSQSPSNKVTEKGKDVELRCDPISGHTALYWYRQSLGQGLEFLIYFQGNSAPDKSGLPSDRFSAERTGGSVSTLTIQRTQQEDSAVYLCASALGGGYTDTQYFGPGTRLTVL.

This clonotype has only a few counts. The genes are TRBV5-1 and TRBJ2-7; 7 nucleotides align to TRBD1. Trimming at V came to 4 bases and at J to 7 bases, leaving 11 bases not matched to a gene. Per germline, CDR1 SGHRS and CDR2 YFSETQ. The CDR3 extends over 14 amino acids. The CDR3, as DNA: TGCGCCAGCAGCCAGACCGACAGGGTTGGAGAGCAGTACTTC. It specifies CASSQTDRVGEQYF. The entire variable domain, with the rest obtained from reference TRBV5-1 and TRBJ2-7, is as follows: KAGVTQTPRYLIKTRGQQVTLSCSPISGHRSVSWYQQTPGQGLQFLFEYFSETQRNKGNFPGRFSGRQFSNSRSEMNVSTLELGDSALYLCASSQTDRVGEQYFGPGTRLTVT.